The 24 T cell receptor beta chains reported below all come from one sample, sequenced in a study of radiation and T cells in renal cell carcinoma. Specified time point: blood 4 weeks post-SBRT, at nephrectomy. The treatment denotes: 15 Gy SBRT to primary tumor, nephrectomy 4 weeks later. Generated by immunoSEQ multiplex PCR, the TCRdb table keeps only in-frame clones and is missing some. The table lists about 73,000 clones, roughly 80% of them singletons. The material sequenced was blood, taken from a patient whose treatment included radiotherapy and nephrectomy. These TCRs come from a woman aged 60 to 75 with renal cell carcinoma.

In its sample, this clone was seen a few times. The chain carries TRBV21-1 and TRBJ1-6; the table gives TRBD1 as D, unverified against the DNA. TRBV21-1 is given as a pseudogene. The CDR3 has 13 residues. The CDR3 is CASSRTGGSPLHF. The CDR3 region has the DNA TGTGCCAGCAGTAGGACAGGGGGGTCACCCCTCCACTTT.

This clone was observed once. CDR3 amino acids: CASSDPGQGRETQYF. The CDR3 DNA follows: TGTGCCAGCAGTGACCCTGGACAGGGTCGAGAGACCCAGTACTTC. This rearrangement joins TRBV6-1 to TRBJ2-5, with 8 bases matching TRBD1. The V segment lost 3 bases and the J segment 4 bases; nucleotides outside the gene matches: 7. The V gene's germline CDR1 is MNHNS and CDR2 SASEGT. CDR3 size: 15 residues.

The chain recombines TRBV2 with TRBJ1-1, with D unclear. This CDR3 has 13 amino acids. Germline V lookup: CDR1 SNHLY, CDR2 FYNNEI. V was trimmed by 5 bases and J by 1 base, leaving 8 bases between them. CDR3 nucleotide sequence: TGTGCCAGCAGTTCCGACACGAACACTGAAGCTTTCTTT. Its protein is CASSSDTNTEAFF.

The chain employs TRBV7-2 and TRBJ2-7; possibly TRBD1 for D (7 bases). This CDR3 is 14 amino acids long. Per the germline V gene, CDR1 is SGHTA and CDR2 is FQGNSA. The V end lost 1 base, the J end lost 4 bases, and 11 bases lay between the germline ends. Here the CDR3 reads CASSLGRGQYEQYF. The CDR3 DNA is TGTGCCAGCAGCTTAGGGAGGGGGCAGTACGAGCAGTACTTC.

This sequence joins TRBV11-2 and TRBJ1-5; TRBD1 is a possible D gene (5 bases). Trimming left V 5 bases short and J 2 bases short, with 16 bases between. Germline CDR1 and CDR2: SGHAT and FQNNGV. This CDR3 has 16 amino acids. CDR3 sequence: CASSQDRGNGNQPQHF. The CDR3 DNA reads TGTGCCAGCAGCCAAGATCGGGGGAATGGCAATCAGCCCCAGCATTTT.

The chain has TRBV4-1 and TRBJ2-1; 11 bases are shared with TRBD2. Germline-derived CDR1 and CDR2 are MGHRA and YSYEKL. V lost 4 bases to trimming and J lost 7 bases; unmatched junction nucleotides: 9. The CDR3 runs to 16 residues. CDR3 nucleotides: TGCGCCAGCAGCCTAACTAGCGGGGGAGTGGGAAATGAGCAGTTCTTC. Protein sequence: CASSLTSGGVGNEQFF.

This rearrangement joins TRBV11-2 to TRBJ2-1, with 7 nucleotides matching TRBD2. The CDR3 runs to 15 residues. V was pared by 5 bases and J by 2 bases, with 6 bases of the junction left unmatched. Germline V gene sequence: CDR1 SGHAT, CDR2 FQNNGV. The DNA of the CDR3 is TGTGCCAGCAGCCCCTCTAGCGGAACCTACAATGAGCAGTTCTTC. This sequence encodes CASSPSSGTYNEQFF.

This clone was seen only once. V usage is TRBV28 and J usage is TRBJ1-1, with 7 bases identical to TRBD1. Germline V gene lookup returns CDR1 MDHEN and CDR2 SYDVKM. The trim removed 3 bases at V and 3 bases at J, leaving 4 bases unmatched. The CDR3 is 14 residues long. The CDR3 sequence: CASSFPGGYTEAFF. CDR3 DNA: TGTGCCAGCAGTTTTCCAGGGGGATACACTGAAGCTTTCTTT.

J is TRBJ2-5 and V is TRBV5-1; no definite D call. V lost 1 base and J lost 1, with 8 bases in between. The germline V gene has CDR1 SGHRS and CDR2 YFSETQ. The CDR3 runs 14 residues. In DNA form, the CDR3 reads TGCGCCAGCAGCTTGTCCCCACCCCAAGAGACCCAGTACTTC. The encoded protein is CASSLSPPQETQYF.

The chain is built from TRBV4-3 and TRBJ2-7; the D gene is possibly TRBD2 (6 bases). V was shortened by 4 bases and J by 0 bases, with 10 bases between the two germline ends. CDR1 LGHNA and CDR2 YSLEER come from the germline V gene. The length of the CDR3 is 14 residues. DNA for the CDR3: TGCGCCAGCAGCCCAGTCGGGAGCTCCTACGAGCAGTACTTC. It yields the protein CASSPVGSSYEQYF.

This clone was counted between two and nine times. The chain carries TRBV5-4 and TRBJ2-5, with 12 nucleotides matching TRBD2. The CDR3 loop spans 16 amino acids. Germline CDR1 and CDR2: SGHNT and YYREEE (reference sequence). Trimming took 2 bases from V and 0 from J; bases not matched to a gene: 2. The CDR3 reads CASSFRTSGDQETQYF. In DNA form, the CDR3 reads TGTGCCAGCAGCTTCCGGACTAGCGGGGACCAAGAGACCCAGTACTTC.

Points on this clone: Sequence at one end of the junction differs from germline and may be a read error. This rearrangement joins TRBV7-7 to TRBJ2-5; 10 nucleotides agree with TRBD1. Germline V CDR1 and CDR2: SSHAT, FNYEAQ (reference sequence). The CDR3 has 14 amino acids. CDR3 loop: CASSSRQGAETQYF. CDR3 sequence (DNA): TGTGCTAGCAGCTCACGACAGGGGGCTGAGACCCAGTACTTC.

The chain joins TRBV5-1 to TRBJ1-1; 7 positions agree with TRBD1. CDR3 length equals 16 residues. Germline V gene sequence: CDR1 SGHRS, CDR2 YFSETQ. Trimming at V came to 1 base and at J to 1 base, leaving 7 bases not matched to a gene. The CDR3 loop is CASSLRQGVGNTEAFF. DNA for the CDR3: TGCGCCAGCAGCTTGAGACAGGGAGTAGGGAACACTGAAGCTTTCTTT.

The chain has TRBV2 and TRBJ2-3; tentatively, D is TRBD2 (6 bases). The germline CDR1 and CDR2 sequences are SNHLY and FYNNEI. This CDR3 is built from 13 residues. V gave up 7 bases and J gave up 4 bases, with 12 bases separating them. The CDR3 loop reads CASKTGLADTQYF. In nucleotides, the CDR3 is TGTGCCAGCAAGACGGGACTCGCAGATACGCAGTATTTT. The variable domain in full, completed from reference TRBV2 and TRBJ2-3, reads EPEVTQTPSHQVTQMGQEVILRCVPISNHLYFYWYRQILGQKVEFLVSFYNNEISEKSEIFDDQFSVERPDGSNFTLKIRSTKLEDSAMYFCASKTGLADTQYFGPGTRLTVL.

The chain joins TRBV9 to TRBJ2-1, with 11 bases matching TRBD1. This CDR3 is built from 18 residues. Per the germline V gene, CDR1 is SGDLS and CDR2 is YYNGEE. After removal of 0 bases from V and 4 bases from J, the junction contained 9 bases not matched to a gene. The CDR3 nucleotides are TGTGCCAGCAGCGTAGTCGGAGGCGGACAGGGGGCATACAATGAGCAGTTCTTC. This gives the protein CASSVVGGGQGAYNEQFF.

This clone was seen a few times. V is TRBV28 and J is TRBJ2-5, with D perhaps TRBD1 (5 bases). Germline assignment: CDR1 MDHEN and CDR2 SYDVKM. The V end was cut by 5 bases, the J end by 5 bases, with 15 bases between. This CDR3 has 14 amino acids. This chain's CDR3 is CASSPQGVIETQYF. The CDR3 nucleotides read TGTGCCAGCAGTCCGCAGGGTGTGATCGAGACCCAGTACTTC.

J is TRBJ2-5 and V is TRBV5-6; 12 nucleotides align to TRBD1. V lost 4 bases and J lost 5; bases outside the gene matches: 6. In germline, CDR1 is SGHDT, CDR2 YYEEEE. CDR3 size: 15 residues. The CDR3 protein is CASSTGQGAWETQYF. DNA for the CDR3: TGTGCCAGCAGCACGGGACAGGGGGCATGGGAGACCCAGTACTTC.

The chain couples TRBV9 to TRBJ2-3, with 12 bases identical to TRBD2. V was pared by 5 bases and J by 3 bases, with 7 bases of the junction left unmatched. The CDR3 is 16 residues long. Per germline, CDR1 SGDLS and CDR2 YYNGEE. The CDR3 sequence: CASSPASGGATDTQYF. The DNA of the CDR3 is TGTGCCAGCAGTCCTGCTAGCGGGGGGGCTACAGATACGCAGTATTTT.

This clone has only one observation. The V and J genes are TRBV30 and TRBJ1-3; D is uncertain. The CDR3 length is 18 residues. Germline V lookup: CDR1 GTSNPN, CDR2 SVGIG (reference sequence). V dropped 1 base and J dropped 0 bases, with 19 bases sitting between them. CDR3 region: CAWSGDPGRRSSGNTIYF. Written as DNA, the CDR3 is TGTGCCTGGAGTGGAGACCCGGGCAGGCGGAGCTCTGGAAACACCATATATTTT.

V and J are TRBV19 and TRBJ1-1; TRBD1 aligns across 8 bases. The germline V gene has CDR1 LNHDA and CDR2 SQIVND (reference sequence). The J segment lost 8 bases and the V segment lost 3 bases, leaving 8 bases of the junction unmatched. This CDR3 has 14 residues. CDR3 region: CASSMGAQGGEAFF. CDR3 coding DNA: TGTGCCAGTAGTATGGGGGCACAGGGGGGCGAAGCTTTCTTT.

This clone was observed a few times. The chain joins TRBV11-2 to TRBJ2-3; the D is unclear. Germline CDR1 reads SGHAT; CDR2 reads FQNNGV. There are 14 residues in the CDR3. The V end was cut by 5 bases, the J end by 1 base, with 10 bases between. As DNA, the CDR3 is TGTGCCAGCAGCCTTTTACTCCGCACAGATACGCAGTATTTT. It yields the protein CASSLLLRTDTQYF.

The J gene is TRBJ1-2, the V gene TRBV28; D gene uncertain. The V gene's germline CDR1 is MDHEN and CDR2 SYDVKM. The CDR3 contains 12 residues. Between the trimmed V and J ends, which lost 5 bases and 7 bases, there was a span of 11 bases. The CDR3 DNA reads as TGTGCCAGCAGTCAGCAGACCGGTGGCTACACCTTC. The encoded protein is CASSQQTGGYTF.

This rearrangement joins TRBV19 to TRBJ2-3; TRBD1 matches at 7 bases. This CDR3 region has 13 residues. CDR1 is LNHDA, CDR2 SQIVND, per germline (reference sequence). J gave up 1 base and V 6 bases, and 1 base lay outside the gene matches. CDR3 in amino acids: CASRGTGTDTQYF. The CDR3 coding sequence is TGTGCCAGTAGGGGGACAGGCACAGATACGCAGTATTTT.

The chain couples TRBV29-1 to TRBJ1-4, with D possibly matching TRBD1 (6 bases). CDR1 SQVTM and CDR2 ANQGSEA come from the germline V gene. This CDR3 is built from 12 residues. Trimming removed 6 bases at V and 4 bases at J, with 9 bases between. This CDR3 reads CSVGGRNEKLFF. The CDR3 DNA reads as TGCAGCGTAGGGGGACGTAATGAAAAACTGTTTTTT.